This T cell receptor beta chain was identified during a study of high-grade serous ovarian cancer treatment subgroups. Only in-frame clones appear in the TCRdb table, and some are missing; sequencing was by immunoSEQ multiplex PCR. The repertoire holds roughly 7,600 clones, with over 70% as singletons. Tumor samples were obtained before definitive surgery or chemotherapy. Input material: tumor tissue. This clonotype was sampled from a human donor with high-grade serous ovarian cancer.

The CDR3 sequence: CASSFPTPGSLNSPLHF. CDR3 DNA sequence: TGTGCCAGCAGCTTTCCCACCCCCGGCTCGCTTAATTCACCCCTCCACTTT. The chain is built from TRBV5-6 and TRBJ1-6; D unresolved. Germline loops: CDR1 SGHDT, CDR2 YYEEEE. Trimming shortened V by 2 bases and J by 6 bases, and 18 bases separated the two germline ends. The CDR3 is 17 amino acids.